This T cell receptor beta chain was sequenced for a study of T-cell memory formation after mild COVID-19. Study at large: Largely, TCR clusters stayed within a single donor.

The CDR3 spans 13 residues. V was cut by 7 bases and J by 3 bases, with 10 bases left in between. The germline CDR1 and CDR2 sequences are SNHLY and FYNNEI. TCRdb passed the 5' RACE reads through MiXCR, listing each CDR3 protein once. The data contain 350,000 to 450,000 distinct CDR3 sequences, around 19% of them seen just once; the ten biggest clones take up about 8.1%. The V call is TRBV2, the J call TRBJ2-4; D unresolved. The sequence derives from an adult woman who had mild COVID-19 (a few samples of this study predate the infection). Cell type and time point are not known. Sequences were obtained from PBMCs or a T cell subset sorted from them (not recorded which). CDR3 region: CASTKAVKNIQYF. CDR3 DNA sequence: TGTGCCAGCACGAAGGCGGTCAAAAACATTCAGTACTTC.